Each of the 27 T cell receptor beta chains below was sequenced from the same sample in a study of monozygotic twins with inflammatory bowel disease. TCRdb reanalyzed the 5' RACE reads, giving one entry per CDR3 protein sequence and no DNA. The sample's table shows some 160,000 distinct CDR3 sequences. Sample: blood. All receptors derive from a human donor with ulcerative colitis or Crohn's disease, or a healthy co-twin of an affected twin (not recorded which).

This chain joins TRBV11-1 and TRBJ1-1; lacking DNA, the TRBD1 call made by TCRdb goes unchecked. Germline CDR1 and CDR2: SGHAT and FQDESV (reference sequence). CDR3 size: 18 residues. This CDR3 reads CASSLWGPSDRGGSEAFF.

V is TRBV3-1 and J is TRBJ2-7; TCRdb picks TRBD1, but there is no DNA to check that call. The CDR3 spans 17 residues. The germline V gene has CDR1 LGHDT and CDR2 YNNKEL (reference sequence). CDR3 sequence reads: CASSRQPAGTASSEQYF.

The J gene is TRBJ2-1, the V gene TRBV7-3; the D gene TCRdb calls, TRBD2, cannot be checked with no DNA. The germline V gene has CDR1 SGHTA and CDR2 FQGTGA. The CDR3 runs to 15 residues. The CDR3 sequence: CASSSGMASYNEQFF.

The genes are TRBV10-2 and TRBJ1-1. CDR1 and CDR2 from the germline V gene are WSHSY and SAAADI. The CDR3 is 15 residues long. CDR3 residues: CASSESDRMNTEAFF.

This sequence joins TRBV10-3 and TRBJ1-6; TCRdb's D call, TRBD1, is unchecked because there is no DNA. CDR3 length: 14 amino acids. Germline assignment: CDR1 ENHRY and CDR2 SYGVKD. CDR3: CAISSTGNNSPLHF.

J is TRBJ1-3 and V is TRBV29-1. CDR3 length: 15 amino acids. Germline CDR1 reads SQVTM; CDR2 reads ANQGSEA. The CDR3 sequence: CSVVLWQHSGNTIYF.

The chain employs TRBV7-2 and TRBJ2-5; the D gene TCRdb calls, TRBD2, cannot be checked with no DNA. Germline CDR1 and CDR2: SGHTA and FQGNSA. This CDR3 spans 18 amino acids. CDR3 sequence: CASSLAPLLVAGEETQYF.

The gene calls are TRBV5-1 and TRBJ1-6. Germline values: CDR1 SGHRS, CDR2 YFSETQ. CDR3 length: 15 residues. The CDR3 here is CASSLGDSYNSPLHF. Based on the CDR3 plus reference TRBV5-1 and TRBJ1-6, the full variable domain is KAGVTQTPRYLIKTRGQQVTLSCSPISGHRSVSWYQQTPGQGLQFLFEYFSETQRNKGNFPGRFSGRQFSNSRSEMNVSTLELGDSALYLCASSLGDSYNSPLHFGNGTRLTVT.

This chain links TRBV20-1 with TRBJ1-6; as DNA is missing, the TRBD1 call by TCRdb cannot be tested. Germline V lookup: CDR1 DFQATT, CDR2 SNEGSKA (reference sequence). This CDR3 region has 17 residues. This chain's CDR3 is CSARDREIGSYNSPLHF.

The rearrangement uses TRBV5-4 and TRBJ2-5; lacking DNA, the TRBD2 call made by TCRdb goes unchecked. The CDR3 length is 19 residues. Germline-derived CDR1 and CDR2 are SGHNT and YYREEE (reference sequence). The CDR3 is CASSLGGLAGLKNQETQYF.

The chain couples TRBV13 to TRBJ2-3; there is no DNA to check the TCRdb D call of TRBD2. This CDR3 spans 14 amino acids. From germline, CDR1 is PRHDT and CDR2 FYEKMQ (reference sequence). CDR3 protein: CASSFAGGADTQYF.

The V call is TRBV20-1, the J call TRBJ2-3; the TCRdb call, TRBD1, lacks DNA for checking. The CDR3 is 17 amino acids. CDR1 is DFQATT, CDR2 SNEGSKA, per germline (reference sequence). The CDR3 reads CSARDLIQGRGTDTQYF.

This sequence joins TRBV2 and TRBJ1-2. CDR1 and CDR2 from the germline V gene are SNHLY and FYNNEI. This CDR3 comprises 12 residues. The CDR3 loop reads CASSEYNYGYTF. The complete variable domain, with remaining parts taken from reference TRBV2 and TRBJ1-2, reads EPEVTQTPSHQVTQMGQEVILRCVPISNHLYFYWYRQILGQKVEFLVSFYNNEISEKSEIFDDQFSVERPDGSNFTLKIRSTKLEDSAMYFCASSEYNYGYTFGSGTRLTVV.

The chain combines TRBV9 with TRBJ2-7. Germline V gene data show CDR1 as SGDLS and CDR2 as YYNGEE. The CDR3 totals 14 residues. The CDR3 is CASSYSSSSYEQYF.

V is TRBV20-1 and J is TRBJ2-7; as DNA is missing, the TRBD1 call by TCRdb cannot be tested. The CDR3 consists of 13 residues. CDR1 DFQATT and CDR2 SNEGSKA come from the germline V gene (reference sequence). The CDR3 loop reads CSAHTDRAREQYF.

V is TRBV19 and J is TRBJ2-1. CDR3 length: 14 amino acids. Germline values: CDR1 LNHDA, CDR2 SQIVND (reference sequence). Here the CDR3 reads CASRGIHNYNEQFF.

The chain joins TRBV5-1 to TRBJ2-7. CDR1 and CDR2 from the germline V gene are SGHRS and YFSETQ. This CDR3 is built from 14 residues. This CDR3 reads CASSYTSLGYEQYF.

V gene TRBV20-1 combines with J gene TRBJ2-1; TCRdb designates TRBD2, a call that cannot be tested without DNA. Germline V gene data show CDR1 as DFQATT and CDR2 as SNEGSKA (reference sequence). The CDR3 has 14 amino acids. CDR3 residues: CSARESGRNNEQFF.

The chain is built from TRBV11-2 and TRBJ1-4; the D call from TCRdb, TRBD1, cannot be confirmed without DNA. Germline V gene lookup returns CDR1 SGHAT and CDR2 FQNNGV. The length of the CDR3 is 15 residues. The CDR3 protein is CASSPGDRPNEKLFF.

The gene calls are TRBV6-5 and TRBJ1-2; TCRdb's D call, TRBD1, is unchecked because there is no DNA. The CDR3 contains 15 residues. Germline V CDR1 and CDR2: MNHEY, SVGAGI. The CDR3 reads CASSYSPGKVDGYTF.

The rearrangement links TRBV12-3 or TRBV12-4 to TRBJ1-4; TCRdb's D gene call, TRBD1, goes unchecked for lack of DNA. There are 15 residues in the CDR3. The CDR3 region is CASSPTGPRGEKLFF.

Here the CDR3 reads CASAQWGTQETQYF. This rearrangement joins TRBV28 to TRBJ2-5. The germline gives CDR1 MDHEN, CDR2 SYDVKM. The CDR3 runs 14 residues.

The chain uses TRBV28 and TRBJ1-5; the TCRdb D gene call, TRBD1, has no DNA to confirm it. The germline V gene encodes CDR1 MDHEN and CDR2 SYDVKM. This CDR3 is 16 amino acids long. The CDR3 is CASSLWGGSGNQPQHF.

The J gene is TRBJ2-7, the V gene TRBV28; TCRdb's D gene call, TRBD1, goes unchecked for lack of DNA. CDR1 is MDHEN and CDR2 is SYDVKM in the germline V gene. This CDR3 comprises 14 residues. CDR3 residues: CASGSGQYTYEQYF.

The chain links TRBV23-1 to TRBJ2-7; TCRdb names TRBD2, which stays unverified in the absence of DNA. TRBV23-1 belongs to the ORF category, with a function that is uncertain. This CDR3 spans 16 amino acids. CDR3 sequence: CASTSKEGLSRDEQYF.

The rearrangement uses TRBV5-5 and TRBJ2-3; lacking DNA, the TRBD1 call made by TCRdb goes unchecked. Per the germline V gene, CDR1 is SGHKS and CDR2 is YYEKEE (reference sequence). The CDR3 extends over 16 amino acids. CDR3 in amino acids: CASSYRTGRITDTQYF. Full variable domain (rest looked up from reference TRBV5-5 and TRBJ2-3): DAGVTQSPTHLIKTRGQQVTLRCSPISGHKSVSWYQQVLGQGPQFIFQYYEKEERGRGNFPDRFSARQFPNYSSELNVNALLLGDSALYLCASSYRTGRITDTQYFGPGTRLTVL.

The chain employs TRBV19 and TRBJ2-4; the D gene TCRdb calls, TRBD1, cannot be checked with no DNA. The germline CDR1 and CDR2 sequences are LNHDA and SQIVND (reference sequence). The CDR3 length is 15 residues. CDR3 sequence reads: CASSIGTGGVDIQYF.